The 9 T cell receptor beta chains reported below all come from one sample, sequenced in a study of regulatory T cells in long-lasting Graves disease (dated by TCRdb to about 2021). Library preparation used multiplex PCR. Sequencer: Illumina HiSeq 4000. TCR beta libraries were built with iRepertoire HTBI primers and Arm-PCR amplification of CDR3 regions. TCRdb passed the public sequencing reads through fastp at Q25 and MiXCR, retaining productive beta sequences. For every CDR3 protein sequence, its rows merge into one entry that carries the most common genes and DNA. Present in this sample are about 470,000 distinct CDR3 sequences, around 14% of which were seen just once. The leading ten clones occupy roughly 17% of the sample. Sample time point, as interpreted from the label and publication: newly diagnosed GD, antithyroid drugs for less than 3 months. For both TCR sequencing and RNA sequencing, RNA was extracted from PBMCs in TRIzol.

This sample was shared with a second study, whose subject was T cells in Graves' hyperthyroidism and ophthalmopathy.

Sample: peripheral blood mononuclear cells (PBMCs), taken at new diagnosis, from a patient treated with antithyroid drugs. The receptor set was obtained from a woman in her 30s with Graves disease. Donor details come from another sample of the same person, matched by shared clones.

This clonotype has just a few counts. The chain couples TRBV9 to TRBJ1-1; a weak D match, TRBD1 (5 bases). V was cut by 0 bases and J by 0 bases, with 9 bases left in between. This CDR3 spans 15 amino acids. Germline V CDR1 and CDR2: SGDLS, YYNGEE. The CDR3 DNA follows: TGTGCCAGCAGCGTAGGGGGCAGCTTGAACACTGAAGCTTTCTTT. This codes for CASSVGGSLNTEAFF.

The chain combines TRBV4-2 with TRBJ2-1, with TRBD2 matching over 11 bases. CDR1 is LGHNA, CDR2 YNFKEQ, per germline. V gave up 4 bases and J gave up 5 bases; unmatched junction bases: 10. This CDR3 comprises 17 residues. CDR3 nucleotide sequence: TGTGCCAGCAGCCCAACGCGGACTAGCGGGCCCGACAATGAGCAGTTCTTC. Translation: CASSPTRTSGPDNEQFF.

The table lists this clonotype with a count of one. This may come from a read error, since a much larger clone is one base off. CDR3 sequence: CASITEGLAGGLHEQYF. DNA for the CDR3: TGTGCCAGCATCACGGAGGGACTAGCGGGAGGACTCCACGAGCAGTACTTC. The V gene is TRBV6-1, the J gene TRBJ2-7; 15 bases match TRBD2. V lost 7 bases to trimming and J lost 5 bases; unmatched junction nucleotides: 12. Germline CDR1 and CDR2: MNHNS and SASEGT. CDR3 size: 17 residues.

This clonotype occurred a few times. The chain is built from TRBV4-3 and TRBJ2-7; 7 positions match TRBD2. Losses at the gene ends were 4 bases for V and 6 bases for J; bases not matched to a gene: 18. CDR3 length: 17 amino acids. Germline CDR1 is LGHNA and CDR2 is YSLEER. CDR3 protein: CASSPSGRLAGVFEQYF. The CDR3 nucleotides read TGCGCCAGCAGCCCGTCCGGTCGTCTCGCGGGAGTATTCGAGCAGTACTTC.

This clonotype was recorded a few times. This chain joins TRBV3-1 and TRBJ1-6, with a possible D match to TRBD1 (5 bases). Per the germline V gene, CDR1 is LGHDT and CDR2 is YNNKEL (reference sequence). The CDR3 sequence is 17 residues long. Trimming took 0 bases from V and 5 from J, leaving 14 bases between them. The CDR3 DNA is TGTGCCAGCAGCCAAGATAGGGGCAGTTCTAATAATTCACCCCTCCACTTT. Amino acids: CASSQDRGSSNNSPLHF.

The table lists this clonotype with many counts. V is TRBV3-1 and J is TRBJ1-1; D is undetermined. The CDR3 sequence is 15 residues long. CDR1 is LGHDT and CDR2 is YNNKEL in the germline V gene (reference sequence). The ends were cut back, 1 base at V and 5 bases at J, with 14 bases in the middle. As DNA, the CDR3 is TGTGCCAGCAGCCAAGTGGTTGGGGTTCAGACTGAAGCTTTCTTT. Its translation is CASSQVVGVQTEAFF.

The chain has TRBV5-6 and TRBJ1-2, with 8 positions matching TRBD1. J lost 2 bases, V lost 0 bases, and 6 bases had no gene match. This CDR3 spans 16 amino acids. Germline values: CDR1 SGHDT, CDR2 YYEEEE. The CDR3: CASSLAPQGANYGYTF. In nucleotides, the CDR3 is TGTGCCAGCAGCTTGGCCCCTCAGGGGGCAAACTATGGCTACACCTTC.

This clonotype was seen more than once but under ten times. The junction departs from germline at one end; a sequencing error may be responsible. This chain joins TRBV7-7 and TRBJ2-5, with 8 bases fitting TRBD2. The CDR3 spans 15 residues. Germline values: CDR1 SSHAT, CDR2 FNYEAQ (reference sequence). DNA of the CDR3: TGTGCTAGCAGCCGGGATGAGCGGGAGAGAGAGACCCAGTACTTC. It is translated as CASSRDERERETQYF.

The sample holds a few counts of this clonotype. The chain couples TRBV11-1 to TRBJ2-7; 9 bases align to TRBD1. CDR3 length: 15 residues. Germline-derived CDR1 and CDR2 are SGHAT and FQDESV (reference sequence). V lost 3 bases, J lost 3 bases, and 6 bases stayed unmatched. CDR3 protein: CASSLPGQGFYEQYF. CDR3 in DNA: TGTGCCAGCAGCTTGCCGGGACAGGGCTTCTACGAGCAGTACTTC.